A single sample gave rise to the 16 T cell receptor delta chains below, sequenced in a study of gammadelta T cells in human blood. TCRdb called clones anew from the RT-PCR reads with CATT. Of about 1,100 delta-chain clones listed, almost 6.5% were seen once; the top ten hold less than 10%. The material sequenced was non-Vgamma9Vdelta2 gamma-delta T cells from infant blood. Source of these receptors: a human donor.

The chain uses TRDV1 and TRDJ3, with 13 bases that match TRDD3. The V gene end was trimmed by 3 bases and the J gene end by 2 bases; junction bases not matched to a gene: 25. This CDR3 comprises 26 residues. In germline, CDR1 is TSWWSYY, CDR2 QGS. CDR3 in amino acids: CALGDGKGGVPTGTGGYAWDTRQMFF. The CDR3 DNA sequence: TGTGCTCTTGGGGATGGCAAGGGTGGGGTTCCTACGGGGACTGGGGGATACGCCTGGGACACCCGACAGATGTTTTTC.

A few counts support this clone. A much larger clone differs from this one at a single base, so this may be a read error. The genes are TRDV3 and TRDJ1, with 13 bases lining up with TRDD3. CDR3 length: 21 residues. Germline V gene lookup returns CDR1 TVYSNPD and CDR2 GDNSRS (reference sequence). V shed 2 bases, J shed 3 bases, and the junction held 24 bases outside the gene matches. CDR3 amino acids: CAFSVTPTNPLLGDTPDKLIF. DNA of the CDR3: TGTGCCTTTTCAGTAACACCTACTAATCCCTTACTGGGGGATACGCCCGATAAACTCATCTTT.

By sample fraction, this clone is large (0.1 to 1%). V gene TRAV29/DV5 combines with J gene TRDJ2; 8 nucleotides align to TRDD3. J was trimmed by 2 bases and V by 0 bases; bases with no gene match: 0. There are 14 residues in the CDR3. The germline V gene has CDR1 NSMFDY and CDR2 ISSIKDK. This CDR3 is CAASGGYLTAQLFF. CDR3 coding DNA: TGTGCAGCAAGCGGGGGATACTTGACAGCACAACTCTTCTTT.

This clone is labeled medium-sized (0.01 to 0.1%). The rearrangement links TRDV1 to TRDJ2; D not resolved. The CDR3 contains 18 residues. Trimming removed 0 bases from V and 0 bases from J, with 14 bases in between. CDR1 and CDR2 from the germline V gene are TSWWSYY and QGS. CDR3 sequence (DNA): TGTGCTCTTGGGGAACTCAGTTCGTTGATCACTTTGACAGCACAACTCTTCTTT. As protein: CALGELSSLITLTAQLFF.

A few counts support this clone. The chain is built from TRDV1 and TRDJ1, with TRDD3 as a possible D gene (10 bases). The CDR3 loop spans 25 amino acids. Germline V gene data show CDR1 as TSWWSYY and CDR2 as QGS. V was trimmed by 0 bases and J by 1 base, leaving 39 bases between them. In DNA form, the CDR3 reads TGTGCTCTTGGGGAACTTATCGGTCCCCCCTTCCTACCATACTGGGGGATTGTCCCCACCGATAAACTCATCTTT. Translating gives CALGELIGPPFLPYWGIVPTDKLIF.

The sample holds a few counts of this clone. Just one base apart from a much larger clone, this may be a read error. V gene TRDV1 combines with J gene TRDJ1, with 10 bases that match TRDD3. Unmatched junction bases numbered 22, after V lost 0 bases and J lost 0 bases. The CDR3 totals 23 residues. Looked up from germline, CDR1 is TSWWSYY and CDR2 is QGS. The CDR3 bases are TGTGCTCTTGGGGAACTTTCTAGGCTGGAGGGTGTACTGGGGGATCCGTACACCGATAAACTCATCTTT. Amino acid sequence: CALGELSRLEGVLGDPYTDKLIF.

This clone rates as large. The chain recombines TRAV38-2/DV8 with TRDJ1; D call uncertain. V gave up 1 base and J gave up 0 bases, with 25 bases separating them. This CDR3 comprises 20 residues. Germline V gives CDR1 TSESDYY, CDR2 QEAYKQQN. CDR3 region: CAYRSLRGHLGTPHTDKLIF. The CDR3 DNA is TGTGCTTATAGGAGCTTGAGGGGTCATTTAGGGACCCCACACACCGATAAACTCATCTTT.

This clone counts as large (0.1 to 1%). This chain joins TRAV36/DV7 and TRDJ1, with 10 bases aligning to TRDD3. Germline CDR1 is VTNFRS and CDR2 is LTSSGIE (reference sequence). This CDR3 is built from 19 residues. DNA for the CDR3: TGTGCAGGTCGATCACCTAAGGGAGTGGGGGATACATCGTGCGATAAACTCATCTTT. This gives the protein CAGRSPKGVGDTSCDKLIF.

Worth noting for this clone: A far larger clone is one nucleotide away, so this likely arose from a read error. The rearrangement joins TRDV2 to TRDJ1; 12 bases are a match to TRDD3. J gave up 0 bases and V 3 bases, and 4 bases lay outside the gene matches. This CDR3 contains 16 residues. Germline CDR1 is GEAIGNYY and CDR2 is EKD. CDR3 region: CACDSLGDTYTDKLIF. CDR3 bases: TGTGCCTGTGACTCTCTGGGGGATACGTACACCGATAAACTCATCTTT.

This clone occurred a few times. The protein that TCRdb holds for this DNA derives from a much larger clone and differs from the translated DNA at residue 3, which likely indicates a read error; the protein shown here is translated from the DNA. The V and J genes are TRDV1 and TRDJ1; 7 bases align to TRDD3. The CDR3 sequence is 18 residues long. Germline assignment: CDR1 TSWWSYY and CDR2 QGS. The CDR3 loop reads CAIGELAVLGITSDKLIF. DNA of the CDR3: TGTGCTATTGGGGAACTGGCCGTACTGGGGATAACGTCCGATAAACTCATCTTT.

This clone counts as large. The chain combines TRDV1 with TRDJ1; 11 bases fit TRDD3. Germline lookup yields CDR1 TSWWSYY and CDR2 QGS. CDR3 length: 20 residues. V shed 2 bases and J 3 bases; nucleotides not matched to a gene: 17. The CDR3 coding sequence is TGTGCTCTTGGGGAAAGGGTTCTATCCGAATTGGGGGATACGTCCGATAAACTCATCTTT. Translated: CALGERVLSELGDTSDKLIF.

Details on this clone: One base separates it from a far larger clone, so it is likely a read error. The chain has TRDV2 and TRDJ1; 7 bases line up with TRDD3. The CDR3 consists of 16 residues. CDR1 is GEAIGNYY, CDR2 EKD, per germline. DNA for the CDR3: TGTGCCTGTAACACCAAAGAGTCTTGGGGATACGATAAACTCATCTTT. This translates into CACNTKESWGYDKLIF.

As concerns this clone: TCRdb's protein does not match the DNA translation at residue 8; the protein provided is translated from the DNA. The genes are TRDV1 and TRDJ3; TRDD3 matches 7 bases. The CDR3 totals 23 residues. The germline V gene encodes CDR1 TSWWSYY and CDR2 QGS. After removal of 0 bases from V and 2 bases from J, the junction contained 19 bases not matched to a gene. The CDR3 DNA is TGTGCTCTTGGGGAACTATCCACCCCGGGAGACAGGGGGATCACCTGGGACACCCGACAGATGTTTTTC. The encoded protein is CALGELSTPGDRGITWDTRQMFF.

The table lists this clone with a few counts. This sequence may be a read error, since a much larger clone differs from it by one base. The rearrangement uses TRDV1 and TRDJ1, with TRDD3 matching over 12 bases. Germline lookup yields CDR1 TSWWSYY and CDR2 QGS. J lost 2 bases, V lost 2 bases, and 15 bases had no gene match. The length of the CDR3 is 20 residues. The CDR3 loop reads CALGEICANWGIHRTDKLIF. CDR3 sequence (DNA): TGTGCTCTTGGGGAAATCTGCGCAAACTGGGGGATACATAGGACCGATAAACTCATCTTT.

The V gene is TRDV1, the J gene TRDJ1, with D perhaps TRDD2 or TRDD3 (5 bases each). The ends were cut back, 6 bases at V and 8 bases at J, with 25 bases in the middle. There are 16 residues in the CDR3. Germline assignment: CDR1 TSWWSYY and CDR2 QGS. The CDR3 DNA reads TGTGCTCTTGGAGATTTCTTGGGTTCCTGGGAGGTAAAACTCATCTTT. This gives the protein CALGDFLGSWEVKLIF.

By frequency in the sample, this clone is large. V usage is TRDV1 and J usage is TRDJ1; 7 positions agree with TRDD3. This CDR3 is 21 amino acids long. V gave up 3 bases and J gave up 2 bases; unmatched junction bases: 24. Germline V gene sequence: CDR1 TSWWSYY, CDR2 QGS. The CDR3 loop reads CALGDLLSGRSGGITTDKLIF. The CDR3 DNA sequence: TGTGCTCTTGGGGACCTTCTATCGGGTCGGTCTGGGGGGATTACAACCGATAAACTCATCTTT.